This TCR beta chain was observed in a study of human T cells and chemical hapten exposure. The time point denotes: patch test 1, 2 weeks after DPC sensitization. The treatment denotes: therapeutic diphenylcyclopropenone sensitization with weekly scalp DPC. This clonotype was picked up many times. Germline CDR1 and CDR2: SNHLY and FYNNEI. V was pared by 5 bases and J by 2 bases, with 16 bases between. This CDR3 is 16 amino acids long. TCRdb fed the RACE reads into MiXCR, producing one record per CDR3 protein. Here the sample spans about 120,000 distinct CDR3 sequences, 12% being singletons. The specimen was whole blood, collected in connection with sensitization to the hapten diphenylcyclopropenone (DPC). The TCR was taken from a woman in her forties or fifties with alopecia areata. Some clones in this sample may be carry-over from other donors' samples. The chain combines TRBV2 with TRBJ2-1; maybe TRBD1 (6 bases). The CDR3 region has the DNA TGTGCCAGCAGTAACCAAGACAGGATCCCCTACAATGAGCAGTTCTTC. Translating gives CASSNQDRIPYNEQFF.